The next 6 T cell receptor beta chains were all read from a single sample in a study of blood T cell repertoires in COVID-19. Assay used: immunoSEQ multiplex PCR; TCRdb lists only in-frame clones, some missing. The sample comprises a few hundred thousand clones, just over 85% of which are singletons, and approximately 3% rests with the top ten. Sequences were obtained from peripheral blood. These TCRs come from a woman aged 25 to 45 with active or convalescent COVID-19.

V gene TRBV5-1 combines with J gene TRBJ2-3; 8 bases agree with TRBD2. This CDR3 has 15 amino acids. Germline V gene sequence: CDR1 SGHRS, CDR2 YFSETQ. The V gene end was trimmed by 4 bases and the J gene end by 3 bases; junction bases not matched to a gene: 7. The CDR3 spells CASSRGAGETDTQYF. For the CDR3, the DNA is TGCGCCAGCAGCAGAGGAGCGGGGGAGACAGATACGCAGTATTTT.

The chain joins TRBV18 to TRBJ2-3, with TRBD1 identical over 9 bases. Germline trimming cut 3 bases from V and 4 bases from J; bases unmatched to any gene: 14. Germline-derived CDR1 and CDR2 are KGHSH and LQKENI. The CDR3 contains 18 residues. This CDR3 is CASSPGPYRGLRADTQYF. For the CDR3, the DNA is TGTGCCAGCTCACCCGGTCCATACAGGGGGCTTAGAGCAGATACGCAGTATTTT.

This clone was seen a few times. CDR3 loop: CAARQVSEQPQHF. CDR3 bases: TGTGCCGCCCGACAGGTTTCAGAACAGCCCCAGCATTTT. The V and J genes are TRBV28 and TRBJ1-5, with a possible D match to TRBD1 (6 bases). This CDR3 is built from 13 residues. Trimming stripped 11 bases from V and 7 bases from J, with 18 bases between. CDR1 is MDHEN and CDR2 is SYDVKM in the germline V gene.

This clone appeared once. The chain is built from TRBV2 and TRBJ1-2, with TRBD1 identical over 7 bases. CDR1 is SNHLY, CDR2 FYNNEI, per germline. V dropped 5 bases and J dropped 2; count of bases not matched to a gene: 2. The CDR3 sequence is 13 residues long. In DNA, the CDR3 is TGTGCCAGCAGTTGGGACAGCAACTATGGCTACACCTTC. Translation: CASSWDSNYGYTF. The full variable domain, with the rest looked up from reference TRBV2 and TRBJ1-2, is EPEVTQTPSHQVTQMGQEVILRCVPISNHLYFYWYRQILGQKVEFLVSFYNNEISEKSEIFDDQFSVERPDGSNFTLKIRSTKLEDSAMYFCASSWDSNYGYTFGSGTRLTVV.

The rearrangement uses TRBV6-4 and TRBJ1-4, with D hard to call. The CDR3 consists of 12 residues. Trimming shortened V by 5 bases and J by 8 bases, and 9 bases separated the two germline ends. The V gene's germline CDR1 is MRHNA and CDR2 SNTAGT. The CDR3 DNA sequence: TGTGCCAGCAGTTCTTTCGAGGAAAAACTGTTTTTT. Translation: CASSSFEEKLFF.

This chain uses TRBV7-2 with TRBJ2-7, with 7 bases aligning to TRBD1. The germline V gene has CDR1 SGHTA and CDR2 FQGNSA. This CDR3 has 15 residues. V dropped 5 bases and J dropped 0; count of bases not matched to a gene: 7. The CDR3 here is CASSTKTGPSYEQYF. The CDR3 bases are TGTGCCAGCAGCACCAAGACAGGGCCCTCCTACGAGCAGTACTTC.